This TCR beta chain was obtained from a study of OX40 agonist ivuxolimab in advanced cancers. Note on this clone: Its antigen is as yet unknown.

Clones were sequenced by immunoSEQ multiplex PCR, and TCRdb holds only the in-frame ones, with some missing. The table includes tens of thousands of clones, roughly 84% detected once. The CDR3 loop spans 12 amino acids. Germline V gives CDR1 SGHTA, CDR2 FQGNSA. Study results and limitations: Expanded clones were, on average, more numerous in CD8+ T cells than in CD4+.

The material was CD4+ or CD8+ T cells sorted from blood, obtained in a trial of the OX40 agonist ivuxolimab. This chain links TRBV7-2 with TRBJ2-5; D uncertain. With the DNA end fitting TRBJ2-7 better, the J assignment may be wrong. This TCR was sampled from an adult with an advanced solid tumor such as melanoma, head and neck, liver or kidney cancer. CDR3 nucleotides: TGTGCCAGCAGCCCCCATCTCTACGAGCAGTACTTC. Translated, it gives CASSPHLYEQYF.